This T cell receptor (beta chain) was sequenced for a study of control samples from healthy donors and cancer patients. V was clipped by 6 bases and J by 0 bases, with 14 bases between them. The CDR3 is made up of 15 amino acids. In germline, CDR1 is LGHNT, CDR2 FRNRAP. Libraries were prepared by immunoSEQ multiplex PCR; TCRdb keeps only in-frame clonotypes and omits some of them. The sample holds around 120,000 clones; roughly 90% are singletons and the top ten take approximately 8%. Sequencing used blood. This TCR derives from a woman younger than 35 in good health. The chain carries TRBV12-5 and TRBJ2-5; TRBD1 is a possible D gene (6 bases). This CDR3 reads CASGSGTSYQETQYF. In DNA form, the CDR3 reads TGTGCTAGTGGCTCCGGGACATCTTACCAAGAGACCCAGTACTTC. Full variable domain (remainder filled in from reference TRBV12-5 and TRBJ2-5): DARVTQTPRHKVTEMGQEVTMRCQPILGHNTVFWYRQTMMQGLELLAYFRNRAPLDDSGMPKDRFSAEMPDATLATLKIQPSEPRDSAVYFCASGSGTSYQETQYFGPGTRLLVL.